Below, 22 T cell receptor beta chains from the same sample are listed, as sequenced in a study of siplizumab effects on memory and regulatory T cells. Responder and stimulator cells in the mixed lymphocyte reaction were cultured together for roughly six days at 37°C. Clones were sequenced by immunoSEQ multiplex PCR, and TCRdb holds only the in-frame ones, with some missing. The sample has approximately 20,000 clones; over 45% are singletons. These TCRs are of unknown antigen specificity. The sequencing sample was made of CFSE-low (dividing) CD4+ T cells sorted from an allogeneic mixed lymphocyte reaction. These receptors originate from a human donor in good health; the cells came from an allogeneic mixed lymphocyte reaction.

This clone qualifies as large (0.1 to 1%). V is TRBV10-3 and J is TRBJ2-7; 7 nucleotides align to TRBD2. Germline values: CDR1 ENHRY, CDR2 SYGVKD. CDR3 length: 15 residues. The V and J ends lost 3 bases and 5 bases, in that order; junction bases with no gene match: 10. This chain's CDR3 is CAISEPVIRGDEQYF. The CDR3 region has the DNA TGTGCCATCAGTGAACCGGTTATTCGGGGGGACGAGCAGTACTTC.

The chain employs TRBV7-2 and TRBJ1-2; the D gene is possibly TRBD1 (5 bases). CDR3 length: 15 amino acids. V lost 2 bases and J 1 base, leaving 11 bases between the germline ends. The germline CDR1 and CDR2 sequences are SGHTA and FQGNSA. The CDR3 loop reads CASSLSGTDNYGYTF. CDR3 in DNA: TGTGCCAGCAGCTTAAGTGGGACCGATAACTATGGCTACACCTTC.

This clone is medium-sized. V usage is TRBV5-1 and J usage is TRBJ1-6, with 9 bases identical to TRBD1. This CDR3 comprises 18 residues. Germline CDR1 SGHRS, CDR2 YFSETQ. Germline trimming cut 4 bases from V and 0 bases from J; bases unmatched to any gene: 8. The CDR3 spells CASSLGQGKSSYNSPLHF. CDR3 nucleotide sequence: TGCGCCAGCAGCCTGGGACAGGGCAAGAGCTCCTATAATTCACCCCTCCACTTT.

The genes are TRBV7-6 and TRBJ1-2; maybe TRBD1 (5 bases). CDR3 length: 12 amino acids. Trimming took off 5 bases at V and 4 bases at J, with 8 bases between the two ends. In germline, CDR1 is SGHVS, CDR2 FNYEAQ. CDR3 region: CASSPTGYGYTF. CDR3 nucleotide sequence: TGTGCCAGCAGCCCTACAGGCTATGGCTACACCTTC.

This clone came up a few times. The genes are TRBV7-9 and TRBJ2-7, with TRBD1 as a possible D gene (6 bases). Between the trimmed V and J ends, which lost 6 bases and 3 bases, there was a span of 18 bases. From germline, CDR1 is SEHNR and CDR2 FQNEAQ (reference sequence). This CDR3 is 15 amino acids long. The CDR3 region has the DNA TGTGCCAGCAGACCATTCGGACAGATCAACTACGAGCAGTACTTC. Protein product: CASRPFGQINYEQYF.

The CDR3 loop is CASSLVGQVTYEQYF. The DNA for the CDR3 is TGTGCCAGCAGCTTAGTGGGACAGGTTACCTACGAGCAGTACTTC. V usage is TRBV7-9 and J usage is TRBJ2-7; 8 nucleotides agree with TRBD1. Germline CDR1 reads SEHNR; CDR2 reads FQNEAQ (reference sequence). The CDR3 consists of 15 residues. The junction had 4 bases not matched to a gene; V was cut back by 1 base and J by 2 bases. Together with reference TRBV7-9 and TRBJ2-7, the CDR3 gives the full variable domain: DTGVSQNPRHKITKRGQNVTFRCDPISEHNRLYWYRQTLGQGPEFLTYFQNEAQLEKSRLLSDRFSAERPKGSFSTLEIQRTEQGDSAMYLCASSLVGQVTYEQYFGPGTRLTVT.

The chain has TRBV29-1 and TRBJ1-1, with no clear D. V lost 0 bases and J 5 bases, leaving 7 bases between the germline ends. CDR3 length equals 12 residues. Per germline, CDR1 SQVTM and CDR2 ANQGSEA. This CDR3 is CSVEDRRTEAFF. In nucleotides, the CDR3 is TGCAGCGTTGAAGATCGGCGAACTGAAGCTTTCTTT. The whole variable domain, filled in from reference TRBV29-1 and TRBJ1-1, reads SAVISQKPSRDICQRGTSLTIQCQVDSQVTMMFWYRQQPGQSLTLIATANQGSEATYESGFVIDKFPISRPNLTFSTLTVSNMSPEDSSIYLCSVEDRRTEAFFGQGTRLTVV.

This clone has only a few counts. The gene calls are TRBV10-3 and TRBJ2-7; either TRBD1 or TRBD2 may fit D (6 bases each). The CDR3 runs to 12 residues. Per the germline V gene, CDR1 is ENHRY and CDR2 is SYGVKD. The germline V and J ends were trimmed by 3 bases and 5 bases, with 8 bases remaining between them. As DNA, the CDR3 is TGTGCCATCAGTGATAGGGGGGACGAGCAGTACTTC. As protein: CAISDRGDEQYF.

The genes are TRBV7-2 and TRBJ2-1; the D gene is possibly TRBD2 (6 bases). Per germline, CDR1 SGHTA and CDR2 FQGNSA. Trimming left V 2 bases short and J 3 bases short, with 14 bases between. This CDR3 spans 16 amino acids. The CDR3 loop is CASSLLGAGSYNEQFF. CDR3 DNA sequence: TGTGCCAGCAGCTTATTAGGCGCGGGGAGCTACAATGAGCAGTTCTTC. Together with reference TRBV7-2 and TRBJ2-1, the CDR3 gives the full variable domain: GAGVSQSPSNKVTEKGKDVELRCDPISGHTALYWYRQSLGQGLEFLIYFQGNSAPDKSGLPSDRFSAERTGGSVSTLTIQRTQQEDSAVYLCASSLLGAGSYNEQFFGPGTRLTVL.

Many counts were recorded for this clone. The rearrangement uses TRBV18 and TRBJ2-1; D unclear. The CDR3 totals 15 residues. V lost 1 base, J lost 5 bases, and 12 bases lay in between. CDR1 KGHSH and CDR2 LQKENI come from the germline V gene. CDR3 sequence reads: CASSPLLLSDNEQFF. CDR3 nucleotides: TGTGCCAGCTCACCACTACTGCTTTCGGACAATGAGCAGTTCTTC.

The chain couples TRBV19 to TRBJ2-3; D remains ambiguous. Trimming left V 3 bases short and J 2 bases short, with 6 bases between. Germline CDR1 is LNHDA and CDR2 is SQIVND (reference sequence). This CDR3 comprises 13 residues. CDR3 DNA sequence: TGTGCCAGTAGTATCCAACCCACAGATACGCAGTATTTT. The encoded protein is CASSIQPTDTQYF.

This clone occurred a few times. The gene calls are TRBV7-3 and TRBJ2-5; D tentatively fits TRBD1 or TRBD2 (6 bases each). In germline, CDR1 is SGHTA, CDR2 FQGTGA. The CDR3 runs to 15 residues. The V end lost 2 bases, the J end lost 6 bases, and 16 bases lay between the germline ends. The CDR3 bases are TGTGCCAGCAGCTTATATGGGGGGCCGGCGAAGACCCAGTACTTC. It codes for CASSLYGGPAKTQYF.

This clone was picked up a small number of times. The chain recombines TRBV18 with TRBJ1-1; D is unclear. This CDR3 comprises 15 residues. V lost 3 bases and J lost 5, with 16 bases in between. CDR1 and CDR2 (germline): KGHSH, LQKENI. Written as DNA, the CDR3 is TGTGCCAGCTCACCCATCAAGGGTAGTGGTACTGAAGCTTTCTTT. Its protein product is CASSPIKGSGTEAFF.

The genes are TRBV18 and TRBJ2-2; 7 bases agree with TRBD2. V was clipped by 0 bases and J by 6 bases; unmatched bases: 4. CDR1 and CDR2 from the germline V gene are KGHSH and LQKENI. CDR3 length equals 15 residues. CDR3 nucleotides: TGTGCCAGCTCACCACCGTCTGGGGGGGCCGGGGAGCTGTTTTTT. Translation gives CASSPPSGGAGELFF.

The chain employs TRBV23-1 and TRBJ2-1; D might be TRBD1 (5 bases). TRBV23-1 is annotated as an ORF whose role is uncertain. CDR3 length: 15 residues. V was trimmed by 0 bases and J by 6 bases, leaving 12 bases between them. DNA of the CDR3: TGCGCCAGCAGTCAATCGGGGCTAGGAAGCAATGAGCAGTTCTTC. It codes for CASSQSGLGSNEQFF.

This clone ranks as medium-sized. The chain joins TRBV6-5 to TRBJ1-2; 7 bases map to TRBD1. The germline CDR1 and CDR2 sequences are MNHEY and SVGAGI. The length of the CDR3 is 14 residues. V lost 6 bases to trimming and J lost 5 bases; unmatched junction nucleotides: 9. CDR3 sequence reads: CASSPMTGTYGYTF. Here the CDR3 DNA reads TGTGCCAGCAGCCCTATGACAGGGACATATGGCTACACCTTC.

This sequence joins TRBV7-3 and TRBJ1-5, with 9 bases fitting TRBD1. Losses at the gene ends were 3 bases for V and 9 bases for J; bases not matched to a gene: 24. Germline loops: CDR1 SGHTA, CDR2 FQGTGA. The CDR3 is made up of 20 amino acids. For the CDR3, the DNA is TGTGCCAGCAGCTTTTTATTGGGCCGGACAGGGGCTATACTGTGGCGGCCCCAGCATTTT. Translating it yields CASSFLLGRTGAILWRPQHF.

This chain links TRBV5-4 with TRBJ2-1, with D uncertain. In germline, CDR1 is SGHNT, CDR2 YYREEE (reference sequence). The CDR3 length is 14 residues. V gave up 4 bases and J gave up 4 bases, with 12 bases separating them. Here the CDR3 DNA reads TGTGCCAGCAGCCGGCCCGGCCCTTACAATGAGCAGTTCTTC. As protein: CASSRPGPYNEQFF.

This clone was recorded a few times. This chain joins TRBV6-5 and TRBJ2-1; 8 bases align to TRBD2. V trimming: 2 bases; J trimming: 9 bases; junction bases outside the gene matches: 9. The CDR3 length is 15 residues. From germline, CDR1 is MNHEY and CDR2 SVGAGI. CDR3 DNA sequence: TGTGCCAGCAGTTACAACGGGGGGGCGGTAGGTGAGCAGTTCTTC. As protein: CASSYNGGAVGEQFF.

The chain combines TRBV2 with TRBJ1-1; D ambiguous. The V gene's germline CDR1 is SNHLY and CDR2 FYNNEI. The CDR3 length is 13 residues. V was cut by 1 base and J by 0 bases, with 3 bases left in between. The CDR3 loop is CASSEDMNTEAFF. CDR3 coding DNA: TGTGCCAGCAGTGAAGATATGAACACTGAAGCTTTCTTT.

This clone was observed a handful of times. This sequence joins TRBV7-2 and TRBJ1-2; D possibly corresponds to TRBD1 (5 bases). The V gene's germline CDR1 is SGHTA and CDR2 FQGNSA. The CDR3 sequence is 15 residues long. V lost 1 base to trimming and J lost 8 bases, with 17 bases between them. The CDR3 nucleotides are TGTGCCAGCAGCTTAGGGTGGTTGGCAGGGCTGGGCTACACCTTC. Amino acid sequence: CASSLGWLAGLGYTF.

This clone ranks as medium-sized. The chain carries TRBV4-3 and TRBJ1-2; 7 bases fit TRBD1. Germline V CDR1 and CDR2: LGHNA, YSLEER. The CDR3 spans 16 residues. V was pared by 1 base and J by 7 bases, with 12 bases of the junction left unmatched. CDR3 in amino acids: CASSQAGRGGGGGYTF. The CDR3 DNA follows: TGCGCCAGCAGCCAAGCCGGCCGAGGGGGCGGGGGTGGCTACACCTTC.